The 5 T cell receptor beta chains below come from one sample, sequenced in a study of blood T cell repertoires in COVID-19. The protocol was immunoSEQ multiplex PCR, while the TCRdb copy is restricted to in-frame clones and leaves out a portion. The table has around 120,000 clones, about 83% seen once. The sequenced sample was peripheral blood. The receptors derive from a middle-aged man with active or convalescent COVID-19.

This clone was detected ten times or more. The chain carries TRBV6-5 and TRBJ1-2, with D possibly being TRBD1 (6 bases). Germline V gene lookup returns CDR1 MNHEY and CDR2 SVGAGI. The V end was cut by 11 bases, the J end by 5 bases, with 9 bases between. The CDR3 totals 10 residues. CDR3 DNA: TGTGCCTGTGGACAGTATGGCTACACCTTC. This sequence encodes CACGQYGYTF.

This chain connects TRBV14 to TRBJ1-2, with D hard to call. From germline, CDR1 is SGHDN and CDR2 FVKESK. The CDR3 runs 14 residues. Trimming took off 2 bases at V and 5 bases at J, with 12 bases between the two ends. For the CDR3, the DNA is TGTGCCAGCAGCCAATCTGGGCAGAGATATGGCTACACCTTC. It codes for CASSQSGQRYGYTF.

The rearrangement joins TRBV4-1 to TRBJ1-1; D unclear. This CDR3 has 13 residues. Germline V gene lookup returns CDR1 MGHRA and CDR2 YSYEKL. The V end was cut by 0 bases, the J end by 4 bases, with 6 bases between. CDR3 DNA sequence: TGCGCCAGCAGCCAAGAAAGCCTCACTGAAGCTTTCTTT. Its translation: CASSQESLTEAFF.

The chain links TRBV4-2 to TRBJ1-1, with 9 bases fitting TRBD1. The CDR3 totals 14 residues. With V trimmed by 4 bases and J by 1 base, 1 base remained unmatched. The germline CDR1 and CDR2 sequences are LGHNA and YNFKEQ. CDR3 in amino acids: CASSRQGENTEAFF. CDR3 in DNA: TGTGCCAGCAGCCGACAGGGGGAGAACACTGAAGCTTTCTTT.

This chain uses TRBV5-1 with TRBJ2-3, with D possibly TRBD2 on 7 matching bases. The germline V gene encodes CDR1 SGHRS and CDR2 YFSETQ. The ends were cut back, 0 bases at V and 5 bases at J, with 16 bases in the middle. The CDR3 loop spans 16 amino acids. Written as DNA, the CDR3 is TGCGCCAGCAGCTTGGTAGGGGGGGCCGCAGGAGATACGCAGTATTTT. Its translation is CASSLVGGAAGDTQYF.